A single T cell receptor beta chain is shown here with its context. As yet, its antigen is unknown. Repertoires were generated with immunoSEQ multiplex PCR, while TCRdb's copy carries only in-frame clones and drops some. The data show some 2.1 million clones, about 95% seen once. The record originates from a study of shared clonotypes between healthy human individuals. Study-level points and caveats: Roughly 4.6% of naive CD4 clonotypes were common to four donors. As a rule, naive subsets had a larger estimated richness than memory subsets.

CD8 cells classed as naive were CD45RO-negative and positively selected for CCR7, excluding terminally differentiated effector memory CD45RA+ cells. Healthy HIV-negative adults without recent acute infections or vaccinations served as donors. Adult Caucasians living in Nashville, Tennessee made up all of the donors. Germline V gene data show CDR1 as LGHNA and CDR2 as YSLEER. Germline trimming cut 1 base from V and 1 base from J; bases unmatched to any gene: 6. The CDR3 contains 17 residues. The sample consisted of naive CD8+ T cells sorted from blood. The V and J genes are TRBV4-3 and TRBJ1-1, with 10 bases fitting TRBD1. The TCR sequence derives from a man aged 18 to 35 in good health. The CDR3 is CASSQGLTGGWNTEAFF. The CDR3 DNA follows: TGCGCCAGCAGCCAAGGATTGACAGGGGGCTGGAACACTGAAGCTTTCTTT.